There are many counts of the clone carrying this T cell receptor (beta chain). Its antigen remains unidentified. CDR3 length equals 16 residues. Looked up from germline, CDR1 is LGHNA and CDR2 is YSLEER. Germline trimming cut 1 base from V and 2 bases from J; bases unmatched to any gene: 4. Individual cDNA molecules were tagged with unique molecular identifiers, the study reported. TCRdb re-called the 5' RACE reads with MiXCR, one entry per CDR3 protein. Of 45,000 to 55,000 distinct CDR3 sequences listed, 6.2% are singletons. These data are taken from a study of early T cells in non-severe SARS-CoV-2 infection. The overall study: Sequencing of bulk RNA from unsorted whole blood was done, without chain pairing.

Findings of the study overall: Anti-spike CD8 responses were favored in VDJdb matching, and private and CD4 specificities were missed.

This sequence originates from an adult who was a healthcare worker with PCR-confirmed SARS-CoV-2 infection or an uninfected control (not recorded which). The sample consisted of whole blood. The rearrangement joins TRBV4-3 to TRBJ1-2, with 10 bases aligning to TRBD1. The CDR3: CASSQARDRGNYGYTF. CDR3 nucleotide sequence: TGCGCCAGCAGCCAAGCGAGGGACAGGGGCAACTATGGCTACACCTTC.